Presented here are 9 T cell receptor beta chains from one specimen sequenced in a study of T cells in Graves' hyperthyroidism and ophthalmopathy. Researchers took RNA transcripts and amplified the TCR beta CDR3 regions from them. The HTBI primer set drove a first-round RT-PCR of the TCR CDR3. From the multiplex PCR reads, TCRdb called clonotypes with MiXCR, one entry per CDR3 protein. Of roughly 710,000 distinct CDR3 sequences detected, 35% appear once; the ten largest clones hold approximately 31%. The sequencing input was blood. These receptors originate from a woman between 40 and 55 years old with Graves' hyperthyroidism.

The V gene is TRBV6-1, the J gene TRBJ1-2; 10 bases fit TRBD1. V shed 11 bases and J 6 bases; nucleotides not matched to a gene: 6. Looked up from germline, CDR1 is MNHNS and CDR2 is SASEGT. The CDR3 has 12 amino acids. CDR3 nucleotide sequence: TGTGCCTGCGGGGGGACAGGGGATGGCTACACCTTC. Its translation: CACGGTGDGYTF.

This clonotype was seen more than once but under ten times. V gene TRBV4-1 combines with J gene TRBJ2-6; weak D call: TRBD1 (5 bases). V gave up 1 base and J gave up 0 bases, with 10 bases separating them. Germline values: CDR1 MGHRA, CDR2 YSYEKL. The CDR3 has 17 amino acids. CDR3 loop: CASSQALDSSGANVLTF. As DNA, the CDR3 is TGCGCCAGCAGCCAAGCCCTCGACAGCTCTGGGGCCAACGTCCTGACTTTC.

In regard to this clonotype: One end of the junction varies from germline; a read error may be responsible. The CDR3 region has the DNA TGCAATGCTAGGGTAACCTGGGAGGACACTGAAGCTTTCTTT. It specifies CNARVTWEDTEAFF. The chain combines TRBV20-1 with TRBJ1-1; D gene uncertain. The CDR3 runs to 14 residues. Germline V gene lookup returns CDR1 DFQATT and CDR2 SNEGSKA (reference sequence).

There are many counts of this clonotype. CDR3 loop: CASSLISGAASYEQYF. The CDR3 nucleotides are TGTGCCAGCAGCTTGATTTCGGGCGCGGCCTCCTACGAGCAGTACTTC. V usage is TRBV7-9 and J usage is TRBJ2-7; D ambiguous. V lost 3 bases to trimming and J lost 0 bases, with 15 bases between them. CDR1 is SEHNR and CDR2 is FQNEAQ in the germline V gene (reference sequence). The CDR3 extends over 16 amino acids.

The chain has TRBV28 and TRBJ1-2; TRBD1 is a possible D gene (5 bases). The CDR3 spans 15 residues. V was cut by 6 bases and J by 3 bases, with 17 bases left in between. Germline CDR1 MDHEN, CDR2 SYDVKM. The CDR3 sequence is CASSPFGRGDYGYTF. The CDR3 DNA reads as TGTGCCAGCAGCCCATTTGGTCGGGGCGACTATGGCTACACCTTC.

In its sample, this clonotype was seen many times. The V gene is TRBV29-1, the J gene TRBJ1-5; no reliable D call. Germline-derived CDR1 and CDR2 are SQVTM and ANQGSEA. CDR3 length equals 10 residues. The CDR3 sequence is CILDNQPQHF. The CDR3 DNA reads TGCATCCTAGACAATCAGCCCCAGCATTTT.

The chain combines TRBV9 with TRBJ2-2; TRBD2 matches at 7 bases. The V segment lost 4 bases and the J segment 7 bases; nucleotides outside the gene matches: 16. Germline V gene data show CDR1 as SGDLS and CDR2 as YYNGEE. The CDR3 has 17 residues. The CDR3 sequence is CASSQGQAGRLVGELFF. The CDR3 DNA reads TGTGCCAGCAGCCAAGGTCAAGCGGGGAGGCTCGTCGGGGAGCTGTTTTTT.

V gene TRBV7-9 combines with J gene TRBJ1-1, with 7 bases that match TRBD1. V lost 5 bases and J lost 3; bases outside the gene matches: 9. Germline V lookup: CDR1 SEHNR, CDR2 FQNEAQ (reference sequence). The CDR3 length is 15 residues. The CDR3 DNA reads TGTGCCAGCAGCCCCCGGGGGACAGCTTACACTGAAGCTTTCTTT. Its protein is CASSPRGTAYTEAFF.

Of note for this clonotype: Possible read error: a much larger clone is one base away. This chain connects TRBV7-7 to TRBJ2-2; D uncertain. The CDR3 has 15 residues. Germline values: CDR1 SSHAT, CDR2 FNYEAQ (reference sequence). Here the CDR3 reads CASSLGFKSTGELFF. CDR3 nucleotide sequence: TGTGCTAGCAGCTTAGGGTTCAAGTCCACCGGGGAGCTGTTTTTT.